The present T cell receptor beta chain was sequenced within a study of blood T cell repertoires in COVID-19. For the study at large: Some COVID-19 samples were acute and others convalescent; all came from the United States, Italy and Spain.

V trimming: 3 bases; J trimming: 2 bases; junction bases outside the gene matches: 4. Looked up from germline, CDR1 is LNHDA and CDR2 is SQIVND (reference sequence). This CDR3 has 15 residues. Profiled with immunoSEQ multiplex PCR; TCRdb holds only in-frame clones, not every one. There are approximately 380,000 clones in the sample; roughly 90% occur only once, and around 0.94% lies in the top ten. Cohorts were based on clinical histories the participants reported. This receptor was taken from a woman in her thirties or forties who had been exposed to COVID-19. The chain uses TRBV19 and TRBJ1-3, with 7 positions matching TRBD1. The specimen was PBMCs or T cells enriched from blood (not recorded which). DNA for the CDR3: TGTGCCAGTAGTATGGACAGGAGCCCTGGAAACACCATATATTTT. It translates to CASSMDRSPGNTIYF. Complete variable domain (other parts from reference TRBV19 and TRBJ1-3): DGGITQSPKYLFRKEGQNVTLSCEQNLNHDAMYWYRQDPGQGLRLIYYSQIVNDFQKGDIAEGYSVSREKKESFPLTVTSAQKNPTAFYLCASSMDRSPGNTIYFGEGSWLTVV.